Listed below are T cell receptor beta chains from one sample, sequenced in a study of OX40 agonist ivuxolimab in advanced cancers. Repertoires were generated with immunoSEQ multiplex PCR, while TCRdb's copy carries only in-frame clones and drops some. The sample has tens of thousands of clones, over 70% seen once. This sample comprised CD4+ or CD8+ T cells sorted from blood, obtained in a trial of the OX40 agonist ivuxolimab. These receptors all stem from an adult with an advanced solid tumor such as melanoma, head and neck, liver or kidney cancer. Both conserved end residues are part of each CDR3. A D gene is named only where the DNA matches it firmly. Clone size, where shown, is once, few, many, or a class for clones that have expanded.

-	TRBJ2-7	-	TRBV7-9	TGTGCCAGCAGCCTGCAAGCCCTTATATACGAGCAGTACTTC	CASSLQALIYEQYF
TRBD2	TRBJ2-7	-	TRBV9	TGTGCCAGCAGCGTAGGGTACGGGGGAGGGTCCTACGAGCAGTACTTC	CASSVGYGGGSYEQYF
-	TRBJ2-3	once	TRBV5-1	TGCGCCAGCAGCTTGGGAGCTTTCACAGGTACGCAGTATTTT	CASSLGAFTGTQYF
-	TRBJ1-1	-	TRBV7-7	TGTGCTAGCAGCTTCTCCTACTACTGGTGG	CASSFSYYWW
TRBD1	TRBJ1-4	-	TRBV19	TGTGCCACCAGCGACTCCAGGGGGGTCGCTGGTGAAAAACTGTTTTTT	CATSDSRGVAGEKLFF
-	TRBJ1-1	-	TRBV21-1	TGTGCCAGCAGCTCTCATCCCCGGGGGACTACTGAAGCTTTCTTT	CASSSHPRGTTEAFF
-	TRBJ2-1	few	TRBV9	TGTGCCAGCAGCGTAGTGGGGGGATACGACAATGAGCAGTTCTTC	CASSVVGGYDNEQFF
-	TRBJ1-2	-	TRBV11-3	TGTGCCAGCAGCTTAGGCAGGACCTATGGCTACACCTTC	CASSLGRTYGYTF
TRBD1	TRBJ1-1	-	TRBV6-1	TGTGCCAGCAGCCCCGACAGGGTTGAAGCTTTCTTT	CASSPDRVEAFF
-	TRBJ2-7	-	TRBV7-2	TGTGCCAGCAGCCCGCCGACAGCCACCTACGAGCAGTACTTC	CASSPPTATYEQYF
TRBD2	TRBJ2-1	-	TRBV18	TGTGCCAGCTCACCCGGACTAGCGGGAGGCGATGAGCAGTTCTTC	CASSPGLAGGDEQFF
-	TRBJ2-1	-	TRBV5-6	TGTGCCAGCGGGTCTTCTGTAAGCGGGTGGGGCAATGAGCAGTTCTTC	CASGSSVSGWGNEQFF
TRBD2	TRBJ2-1	once	TRBV13	TGTGCCAGCAGCTCCTGGACTAGCGGGAGCTGGGGTGAGCAGTTCTTC	CASSSWTSGSWGEQFF
-	TRBJ2-1	-	TRBV5-1	TGCGCCAGCAGTGCCGGGCGACAGAGCTCCTACAATGAGCAGTTCTTC	CASSAGRQSSYNEQFF
-	TRBJ2-5	-	TRBV7-2	TGTGCCAGCAGCTTATACCATCTCCAAGAGACCCAGTACTTC	CASSLYHLQETQYF
-	TRBJ1-2	-	TRBV5-1	TGCGCCAGCAGCTTGGAATCGGTTAACTATGGCTACACCTTC	CASSLESVNYGYTF
TRBD1	TRBJ1-1	-	TRBV5-6	TGTGCCAGCAGCCTTCCCGGGACAGGGGGCGGCACTGAAGCTTTCTTT	CASSLPGTGGGTEAFF